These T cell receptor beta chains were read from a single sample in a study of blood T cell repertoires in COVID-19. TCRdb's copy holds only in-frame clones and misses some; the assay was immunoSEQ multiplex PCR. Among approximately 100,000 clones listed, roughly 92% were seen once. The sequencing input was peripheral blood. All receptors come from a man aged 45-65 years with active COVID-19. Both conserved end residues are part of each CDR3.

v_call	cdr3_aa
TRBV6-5	CASTWTGTRNTIYF
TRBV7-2	CASSLWERAGGPLKFF
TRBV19	CASSLAGGRTDTQYF
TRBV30	CAWSVGAAGGMFF
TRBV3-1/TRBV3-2	CASGGTSAHNEQFF
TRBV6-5	CATRSAGMGKDTQYF
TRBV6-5	CASRRTGLDTQYF
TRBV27	CASTEPTGLIRKAFF
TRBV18	CASSPPGGLPNYGYTF
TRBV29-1	CSVVYPGPAVGYGYTF
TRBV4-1	CASSQDLGSMGTQYF
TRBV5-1	CASSLEQTNYGYTF
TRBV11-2	CASSLQTGGLYGYTF
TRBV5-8	CASSLLAGQGDQPQHF
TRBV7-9	CASSRAVYEQYF
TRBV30	CASQSRGRETQYF
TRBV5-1	CASSLVLRGSGTDTQYF
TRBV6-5	CASSYLAAEQYF
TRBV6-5	CASTTGTATETQYF
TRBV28	CASLARGGTNTEAFF
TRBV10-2	CASSDLHSLEAFF
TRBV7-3	CASSLVNRETQYF
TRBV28	CASSLGRGAGNTEAFF
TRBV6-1	CASSALSGRNTGELFF
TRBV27	CASSRGGTYNEQFF
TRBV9	CASSTGWRGYEQYF
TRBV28	CASSSGGVYEQFF
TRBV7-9	CASSLGSGDRGVSPLHF
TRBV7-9	CASSLGTGAPNTEAFF
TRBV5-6	CASSRVLVPEAFF
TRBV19	CASNTGDGNTIYF
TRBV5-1	CASSPGQGGWTGELFF
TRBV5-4	CASSADRGTSPLHF